A single sample gave rise to the 29 T cell receptor beta chains below, sequenced in a study of cytomegalovirus exposure and HLA in healthy donors. Amplification used 60 Vbeta primers and 13 Jbeta primers. Assay used: immunoSEQ multiplex PCR; TCRdb lists only in-frame clones, some missing. Among about 160,000 clones listed, 77% were seen once. The sequencing sample was made of PBMCs. These receptors originate from a woman aged 30 to 39 in good health and CMV-seronegative.

The chain recombines TRBV11-1 with TRBJ2-7; D uncertain. Germline assignment: CDR1 SGHAT and CDR2 FQDESV (reference sequence). The CDR3 loop spans 11 amino acids. V was shortened by 1 base and J by 6 bases, with 4 bases between the two germline ends. The CDR3 protein is CASSLVSEQYF. CDR3 coding DNA: TGTGCCAGCAGCTTAGTGAGCGAGCAGTACTTC.

The chain joins TRBV7-9 to TRBJ1-1; D call uncertain. The germline V gene has CDR1 SEHNR and CDR2 FQNEAQ (reference sequence). The CDR3 totals 14 residues. The V end was cut by 1 base, the J end by 6 bases, with 12 bases between. The CDR3 is CASSLGWAPAEAFF. CDR3 coding DNA: TGTGCCAGCAGCTTAGGATGGGCGCCAGCTGAAGCTTTCTTT.

This chain connects TRBV28 to TRBJ2-3; 9 bases agree with TRBD2. This CDR3 is built from 18 residues. V lost 5 bases and J lost 5; bases outside the gene matches: 17. Germline V CDR1 and CDR2: MDHEN, SYDVKM. CDR3 coding DNA: TGTGCCAGCAGTGCCCCCGGCGGTAGCGGGAGTAAAATAGATACGCAGTATTTT. Translation gives CASSAPGGSGSKIDTQYF.

The chain couples TRBV7-9 to TRBJ2-1; 9 bases map to TRBD1. Losses at the gene ends were 4 bases for V and 8 bases for J; bases not matched to a gene: 12. The CDR3 runs to 16 residues. CDR1 SEHNR and CDR2 FQNEAQ come from the germline V gene (reference sequence). CDR3 DNA sequence: TGTGCCAGCAGCTGGCCGGGACAGGGCTATTTGGATGAGCAGTTCTTC. This codes for CASSWPGQGYLDEQFF.

This clone was found a few times. The CDR3 loop is CAWMIQGSEKLFF. CDR3 bases: TGTGCCTGGATGATACAGGGATCCGAAAAACTGTTTTTT. The rearrangement uses TRBV30 and TRBJ1-4; the D gene is possibly TRBD1 (6 bases). Trimming stripped 4 bases from V and 8 bases from J, with 14 bases between. CDR3 length: 13 residues. Germline loops: CDR1 GTSNPN, CDR2 SVGIG (reference sequence). The variable domain in full, completed from reference TRBV30 and TRBJ1-4, reads SQTIHQWPATLVQPVGSPLSLECTVEGTSNPNLYWYRQAAGRGLQLLFYSVGIGQISSEVPQNLSASRPQDRQFILSSKKLLLSDSGFYLCAWMIQGSEKLFFGSGTQLSVL.

V and J are TRBV5-6 and TRBJ1-1, with 7 bases fitting TRBD1. J gave up 5 bases and V 4 bases, and 8 bases lay outside the gene matches. The V gene's germline CDR1 is SGHDT and CDR2 YYEEEE. The CDR3 loop spans 14 amino acids. The CDR3 sequence: CASSPPGGMTEAFF. CDR3 coding DNA: TGTGCCAGCAGCCCACCAGGGGGAATGACTGAAGCTTTCTTT.

V and J are TRBV11-1 and TRBJ2-3, with TRBD2 identical over 9 bases. Losses at the gene ends were 1 base for V and 6 bases for J; bases not matched to a gene: 8. The CDR3 has 16 residues. Germline loops: CDR1 SGHAT, CDR2 FQDESV (reference sequence). CDR3 in amino acids: CASSLGGRGGVDTQYF. The CDR3 DNA is TGTGCCAGCAGCTTAGGGGGGCGGGGGGGCGTTGATACGCAGTATTTT.

The chain employs TRBV4-2 and TRBJ2-7; TRBD1 aligns across 8 bases. CDR3 length equals 16 residues. Per the germline V gene, CDR1 is LGHNA and CDR2 is YNFKEQ. Germline trimming cut 4 bases from V and 0 bases from J; bases unmatched to any gene: 8. CDR3 sequence reads: CASSREGTGSSYEQYF. DNA for the CDR3: TGTGCCAGCAGCCGAGAGGGGACAGGAAGCTCCTACGAGCAGTACTTC.

In the case of this clone: The junction differs from germline at one of its ends, possibly a read error. The chain joins TRBV7-3 to TRBJ1-1; TRBD1 agrees at 7 bases. CDR3 size: 17 residues. CDR1 and CDR2 (germline): SGHTA, FQGTGA. The CDR3, as DNA: TGTGCCAGCAGCTTATGGCCCCCAACAGGGGTGAAGACTGAAGCTTTCTTT. This gives the protein CASSLWPPTGVKTEAFF.

This clone was picked up a small number of times. The chain recombines TRBV7-2 with TRBJ2-1; possibly TRBD1 for D (6 bases). V was trimmed by 3 bases and J by 8 bases, leaving 14 bases between them. Per germline, CDR1 SGHTA and CDR2 FQGNSA. CDR3 length equals 14 residues. The CDR3 reads CASSFRTVFDEQFF. Here the CDR3 DNA reads TGTGCCAGCAGCTTTAGGACAGTTTTCGATGAGCAGTTCTTC.

CDR3 DNA sequence: TGTGCCAGCAGCCCCGAGGACAGGGGGAATGAAAAACTGTTTTTT. This encodes CASSPEDRGNEKLFF. The chain carries TRBV9 and TRBJ1-4, with 10 bases matching TRBD1. The CDR3 is made up of 15 amino acids. Trimming cost V 4 bases and J 5 bases; bases outside gene matches: 5. From germline, CDR1 is SGDLS and CDR2 YYNGEE.

V gene TRBV5-1 combines with J gene TRBJ2-3, with a possible D match to TRBD2 (6 bases). Germline V gene sequence: CDR1 SGHRS, CDR2 YFSETQ. The CDR3 is made up of 14 amino acids. Between the trimmed V and J ends, which lost 4 bases and 4 bases, there was a span of 13 bases. The CDR3 nucleotides are TGCGCCAGCAGCACCTCTTCGGGAGCAGATACGCAGTATTTT. This codes for CASSTSSGADTQYF.

The chain joins TRBV6-5 to TRBJ2-3; maybe TRBD1 (6 bases). This CDR3 is 14 amino acids long. The V end was cut by 0 bases, the J end by 5 bases, with 9 bases between. CDR1 and CDR2 (germline): MNHEY, SVGAGI. The CDR3 loop is CASSYSPGEDTQYF. The CDR3 bases are TGTGCCAGCAGTTACTCCCCAGGGGAAGATACGCAGTATTTT.

The CDR3 sequence: CASSLGLAGGNEQFF. In nucleotides, the CDR3 is TGCGCCAGCAGCTTGGGGCTAGCGGGAGGCAATGAGCAGTTCTTC. The V and J genes are TRBV5-1 and TRBJ2-1, with TRBD2 matching over 11 bases. The CDR3 runs 15 residues. J gave up 6 bases and V 0 bases, and 2 bases lay outside the gene matches. CDR1 SGHRS and CDR2 YFSETQ come from the germline V gene.

J is TRBJ1-1 and V is TRBV5-1; D possibly corresponds to TRBD1 (5 bases). V was shortened by 0 bases and J by 7 bases, with 16 bases between the two germline ends. This CDR3 is built from 15 residues. CDR1 and CDR2 from the germline V gene are SGHRS and YFSETQ. CDR3 DNA: TGCGCCAGCAGCTTGGAAAGGGGCGAGGGAGGTGAAGCTTTCTTT. Protein: CASSLERGEGGEAFF.

This chain joins TRBV28 and TRBJ2-1, with 11 bases fitting TRBD2. The CDR3 runs to 18 residues. V lost 0 bases to trimming and J lost 4 bases; unmatched junction nucleotides: 8. The germline CDR1 and CDR2 sequences are MDHEN and SYDVKM. The CDR3: CASSLWGSGRVTYNEQFF. In nucleotides, the CDR3 is TGTGCCAGCAGTTTATGGGGTAGCGGGAGGGTTACTTACAATGAGCAGTTCTTC.

The chain employs TRBV7-2 and TRBJ1-1, with D perhaps matching TRBD1 (6 bases). The CDR3 is made up of 16 amino acids. CDR1 and CDR2 from the germline V gene are SGHTA and FQGNSA. V shed 0 bases and J shed 0 bases, with 11 bases lying between them. The CDR3 DNA reads as TGTGCCAGCAGCTTAGCCGGGGGGCGGATGAACACTGAAGCTTTCTTT. It yields the protein CASSLAGGRMNTEAFF.

V usage is TRBV7-8 and J usage is TRBJ2-1, with 12 bases identical to TRBD2. This CDR3 contains 17 residues. In germline, CDR1 is SGHVS, CDR2 FQNEAQ. V lost 5 bases and J lost 2; bases outside the gene matches: 7. The CDR3 sequence is CASSPRLAGDPYNEQFF. DNA for the CDR3: TGTGCCAGCAGCCCACGACTAGCGGGAGACCCCTACAATGAGCAGTTCTTC.

This clone was seen once. The genes are TRBV7-2 and TRBJ2-7; TRBD2 matches at 9 bases. Germline-derived CDR1 and CDR2 are SGHTA and FQGNSA. The CDR3 length is 14 residues. The V gene end was trimmed by 5 bases and the J gene end by 3 bases; junction bases not matched to a gene: 5. Here the CDR3 reads CASSENSGSYEQYF. As DNA, the CDR3 is TGTGCCAGCAGCGAAAATAGCGGGAGCTACGAGCAGTACTTC.

V and J are TRBV19 and TRBJ2-5; TRBD2 aligns across 12 bases. Unmatched junction bases numbered 10, after V lost 6 bases and J lost 11 bases. The CDR3 totals 14 residues. Germline CDR1 is LNHDA and CDR2 is SQIVND (reference sequence). The DNA for the CDR3 is TGTGCCAGTAGCTCGCTAGCGGGAGGGCCTGAGCAGTACTTC. Translation gives CASSSLAGGPEQYF.

The genes are TRBV7-8 and TRBJ1-5; 8 bases align to TRBD1. CDR3 size: 16 residues. Per germline, CDR1 SGHVS and CDR2 FQNEAQ. V was pared by 4 bases and J by 4 bases, with 9 bases of the junction left unmatched. The CDR3 DNA follows: TGTGCCAGCAGCTCCCTGACAGGGGCCGTTAATCAGCCCCAGCATTTT. It is translated as CASSSLTGAVNQPQHF. Full variable domain (remainder filled in from reference TRBV7-8 and TRBJ1-5): GAGVSQSPRYKVAKRGQDVALRCDPISGHVSLFWYQQALGQGPEFLTYFQNEAQLDKSGLPSDRFFAERPEGSVSTLKIQRTQQEDSAVYLCASSSLTGAVNQPQHFGDGTRLSIL.

This clone was observed a few times. Sequence at one end of the junction differs from germline and may be a read error. This chain connects TRBV7-3 to TRBJ1-2; the D is unclear. In germline, CDR1 is SGHTA, CDR2 FQGTGA. The length of the CDR3 is 13 residues. The CDR3, as DNA: TGTGCCAGCAGCTTAGCGGGTTTAGGCGGCTACCCCTTC. It encodes CASSLAGLGGYPF. The full variable domain, with the rest looked up from reference TRBV7-3 and TRBJ1-2, is GAGVSQTPSNKVTEKGKYVELRCDPISGHTALYWYRQSLGQGPEFLIYFQGTGAADDSGLPNDRFFAVRPEGSVSTLKIQRTERGDSAVYLCASSLAGLGGYPFGSGTRLTVV.

The CDR3 loop reads CASSKVDRDGFGGNQPQHF. CDR3 in DNA: TGTGCCAGCAGCAAAGTAGACAGGGATGGTTTCGGTGGCAATCAGCCCCAGCATTTT. The V call is TRBV21-1, the J call TRBJ1-5; TRBD1 is taken as the D call from the table, unchecked against the DNA. TRBV21-1 is a pseudogene locus. The CDR3 is 19 amino acids.

This chain uses TRBV5-6 with TRBJ2-5; 10 bases fit TRBD2. V lost 0 bases to trimming and J lost 2 bases; unmatched junction nucleotides: 4. The CDR3 sequence is 16 residues long. Germline V gives CDR1 SGHDT, CDR2 YYEEEE. The DNA of the CDR3 is TGTGCCAGCAGCTTGGCCCTAGCGGGAGTTCAAGAGACCCAGTACTTC. This gives the protein CASSLALAGVQETQYF.

The V gene is TRBV14, the J gene TRBJ2-1; TRBD2 matches at 8 bases. V was pared by 6 bases and J by 3 bases, with 13 bases of the junction left unmatched. Per the germline V gene, CDR1 is SGHDN and CDR2 is FVKESK. CDR3 size: 17 residues. The CDR3 spells CASRKLGLDGNYNEQFF. CDR3 in DNA: TGTGCCAGCAGAAAACTGGGACTAGACGGAAACTACAATGAGCAGTTCTTC.

The J gene is TRBJ1-2, the V gene TRBV5-4; D remains unclear. Germline CDR1 is SGHNT and CDR2 is YYREEE (reference sequence). Trimming removed 4 bases at V and 3 bases at J, with 10 bases between. The length of the CDR3 is 13 residues. The CDR3 sequence: CASSGGNYYGYTF. CDR3 coding DNA: TGTGCCAGCAGCGGAGGGAACTACTATGGCTACACCTTC.

The chain carries TRBV27 and TRBJ2-1; 8 bases match TRBD1. CDR1 is MNHEY, CDR2 SMNVEV, per germline (reference sequence). V gave up 0 bases and J gave up 3 bases; unmatched junction bases: 10. The CDR3 has 18 amino acids. The CDR3 spells CASSLSRQGARGYNEQFF. The CDR3, as DNA: TGTGCCAGCAGTTTATCGAGGCAGGGGGCAAGAGGCTACAATGAGCAGTTCTTC.

This chain uses TRBV4-2 with TRBJ2-6; 10 bases agree with TRBD2. The CDR3 runs 20 residues. CDR1 and CDR2 from the germline V gene are LGHNA and YNFKEQ. V shed 1 base and J 0 bases; nucleotides not matched to a gene: 9. CDR3 in amino acids: CASSQVHALAGSSGANVLTF. The CDR3 DNA reads TGTGCCAGCAGCCAAGTTCACGCACTAGCGGGGAGCTCTGGGGCCAACGTCCTGACTTTC.

The count of this clone is one. The chain joins TRBV9 to TRBJ1-1; D is uncertain. V was trimmed by 7 bases and J by 4 bases, leaving 8 bases between them. The germline V gene encodes CDR1 SGDLS and CDR2 YYNGEE. The CDR3 runs to 11 residues. The CDR3 DNA is TGTGCCAGCGCCCGGGGCACTGAAGCTTTCTTT. Translated, it gives CASARGTEAFF.